This TCR beta chain emerged from a study of blood T cell repertoires in COVID-19. Across the study: Sample material is recorded as cDNA or gDNA derived from T cells, B-cell-depleted T cells, or PBMCs.

V was clipped by 1 base and J by 6 bases; unmatched bases: 11. Germline V gene data show CDR1 as SGDLS and CDR2 as YYNGEE. The CDR3 extends over 16 amino acids. Authors' analysis steps: Researchers report that nucleated cell counts were estimated from reference gene primer amplification. Method: immunoSEQ multiplex PCR; TCRdb's copy keeps in-frame clones and lacks some. V, J and clone size derive from that table, while D and trimming were established from the DNA sequence. Counted here are over 250,000 clones, roughly 87% occurring once; the ten biggest clones make up 8% to 9.5%. Participants' own reports of clinical history determined their cohort assignment.

The chain recombines TRBV9 with TRBJ1-2, with 8 bases aligning to TRBD1. Sequenced material: PBMCs or T cells enriched from blood (not recorded which). The TCR sequence derives from a woman between 18 and 29 years old who had recovered from COVID-19. CDR3: CASSVLPSTGADGYTF. CDR3 sequence (DNA): TGTGCCAGCAGCGTACTACCCTCGACAGGGGCGGATGGCTACACCTTC.